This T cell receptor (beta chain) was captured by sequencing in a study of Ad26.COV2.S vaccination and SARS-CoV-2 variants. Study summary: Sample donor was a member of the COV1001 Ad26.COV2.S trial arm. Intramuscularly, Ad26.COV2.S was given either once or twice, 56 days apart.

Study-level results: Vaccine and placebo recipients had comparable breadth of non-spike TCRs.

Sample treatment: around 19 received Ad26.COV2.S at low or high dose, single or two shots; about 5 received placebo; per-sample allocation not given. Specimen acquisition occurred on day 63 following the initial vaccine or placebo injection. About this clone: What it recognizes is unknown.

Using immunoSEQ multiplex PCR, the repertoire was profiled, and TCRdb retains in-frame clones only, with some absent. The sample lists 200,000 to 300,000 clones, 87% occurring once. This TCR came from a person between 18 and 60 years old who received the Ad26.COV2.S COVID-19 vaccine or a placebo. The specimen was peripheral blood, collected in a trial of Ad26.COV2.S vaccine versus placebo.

CDR3 sequence reads: CASSLPGTGGTYNEQFF. The CDR3 nucleotides are TGTGCCAGTAGCCTTCCCGGGACAGGGGGGACCTACAATGAGCAGTTCTTC. This chain connects TRBV19 to TRBJ2-1, with 11 nucleotides matching TRBD1. Trimming at V came to 6 bases and at J to 2 bases, leaving 9 bases not matched to a gene. This CDR3 comprises 17 residues. Germline V lookup: CDR1 LNHDA, CDR2 SQIVND (reference sequence).